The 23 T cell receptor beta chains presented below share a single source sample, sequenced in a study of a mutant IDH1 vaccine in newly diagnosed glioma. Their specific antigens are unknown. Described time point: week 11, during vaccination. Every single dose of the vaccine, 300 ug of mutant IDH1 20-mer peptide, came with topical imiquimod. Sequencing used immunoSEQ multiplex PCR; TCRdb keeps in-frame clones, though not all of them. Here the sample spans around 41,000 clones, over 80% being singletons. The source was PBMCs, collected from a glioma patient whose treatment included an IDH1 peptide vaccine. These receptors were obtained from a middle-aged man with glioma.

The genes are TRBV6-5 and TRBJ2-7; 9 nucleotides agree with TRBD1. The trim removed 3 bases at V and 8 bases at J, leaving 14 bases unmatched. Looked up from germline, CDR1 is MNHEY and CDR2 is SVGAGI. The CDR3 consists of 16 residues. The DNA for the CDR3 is TGTGCCAGCAGTTATATCACAGGGGGCGCGTTGGTCAAGCAGTACTTC. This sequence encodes CASSYITGGALVKQYF.

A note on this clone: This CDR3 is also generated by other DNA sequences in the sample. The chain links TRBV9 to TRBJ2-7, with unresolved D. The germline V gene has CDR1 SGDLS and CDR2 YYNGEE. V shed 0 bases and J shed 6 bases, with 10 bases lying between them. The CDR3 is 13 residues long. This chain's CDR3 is CASSVVLGGEQYF. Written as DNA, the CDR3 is TGTGCCAGCAGCGTAGTTCTGGGTGGCGAGCAGTACTTC. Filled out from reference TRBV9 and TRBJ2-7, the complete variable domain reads DSGVTQTPKHLITATGQRVTLRCSPRSGDLSVYWYQQSLDQGLQFLIQYYNGEERAKGNILERFSAQQFPDLHSELNLSSLELGDSALYFCASSVVLGGEQYFGPGTRLTVT.

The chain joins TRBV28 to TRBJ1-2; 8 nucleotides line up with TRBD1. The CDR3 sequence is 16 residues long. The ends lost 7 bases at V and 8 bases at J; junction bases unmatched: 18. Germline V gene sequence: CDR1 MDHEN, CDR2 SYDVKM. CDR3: CASTSSPRGRGYGYTF. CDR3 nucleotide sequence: TGTGCCAGCACCTCAAGTCCCAGGGGGCGGGGTTACGGCTACACCTTC.

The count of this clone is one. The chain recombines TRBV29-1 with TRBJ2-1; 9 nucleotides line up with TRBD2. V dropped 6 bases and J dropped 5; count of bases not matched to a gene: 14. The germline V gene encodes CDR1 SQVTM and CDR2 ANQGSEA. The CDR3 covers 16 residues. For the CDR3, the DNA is TGCAGCGTGGGGTCCTCCGGCGGGAGGGCGGACAATGAGCAGTTCTTC. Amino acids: CSVGSSGGRADNEQFF.

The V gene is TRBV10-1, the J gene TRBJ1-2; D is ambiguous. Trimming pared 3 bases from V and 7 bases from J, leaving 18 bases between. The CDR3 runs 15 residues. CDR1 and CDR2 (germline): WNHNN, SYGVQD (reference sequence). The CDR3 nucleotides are TGCGCCAGCAGTGAACGCGATGGCCCCGGTGGTGGCTACACCTTC. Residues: CASSERDGPGGGYTF.

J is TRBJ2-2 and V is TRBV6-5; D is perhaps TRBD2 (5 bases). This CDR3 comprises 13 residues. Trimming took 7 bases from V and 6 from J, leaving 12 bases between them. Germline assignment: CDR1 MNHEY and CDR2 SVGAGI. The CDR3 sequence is CASTRTFPGELFF. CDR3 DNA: TGTGCCAGCACCAGGACTTTCCCCGGGGAGCTGTTTTTT.

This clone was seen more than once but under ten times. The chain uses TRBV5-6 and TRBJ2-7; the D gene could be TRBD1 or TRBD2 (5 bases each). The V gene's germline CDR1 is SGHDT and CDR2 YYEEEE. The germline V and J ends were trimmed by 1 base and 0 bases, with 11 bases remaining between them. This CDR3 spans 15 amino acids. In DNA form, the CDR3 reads TGTGCCAGCAGCTTGCCCGGGGCCGCCTCCTACGAGCAGTACTTC. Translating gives CASSLPGAASYEQYF. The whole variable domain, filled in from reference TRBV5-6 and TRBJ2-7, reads DAGVTQSPTHLIKTRGQQVTLRCSPKSGHDTVSWYQQALGQGPQFIFQYYEEEERQRGNFPDRFSGHQFPNYSSELNVNALLLGDSALYLCASSLPGAASYEQYFGPGTRLTVT.

The CDR3 sequence is CASSGTQVMAEAFF. As DNA, the CDR3 is TGTGCCAGCAGCGGTACACAGGTCATGGCTGAAGCTTTCTTT. The genes are TRBV2 and TRBJ1-1, with a weak D call TRBD1 (5 bases). The germline V gene encodes CDR1 SNHLY and CDR2 FYNNEI. Trimming stripped 6 bases from V and 6 bases from J, with 17 bases between. The CDR3 runs 14 residues. The whole variable domain, filled in from reference TRBV2 and TRBJ1-1, reads EPEVTQTPSHQVTQMGQEVILRCVPISNHLYFYWYRQILGQKVEFLVSFYNNEISEKSEIFDDQFSVERPDGSNFTLKIRSTKLEDSAMYFCASSGTQVMAEAFFGQGTRLTVV.

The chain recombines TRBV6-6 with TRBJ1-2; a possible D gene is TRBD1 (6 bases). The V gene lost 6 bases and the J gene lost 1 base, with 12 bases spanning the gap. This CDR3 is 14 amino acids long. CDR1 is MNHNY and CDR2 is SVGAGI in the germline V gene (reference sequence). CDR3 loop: CASRQTGDNYGYTF. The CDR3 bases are TGTGCCAGCAGGCAGACAGGTGATAACTATGGCTACACCTTC.

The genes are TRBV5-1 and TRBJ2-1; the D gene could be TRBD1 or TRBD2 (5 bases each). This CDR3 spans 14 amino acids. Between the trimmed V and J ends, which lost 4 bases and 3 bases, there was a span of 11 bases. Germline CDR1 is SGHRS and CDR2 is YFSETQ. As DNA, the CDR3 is TGCGCCAGCAGCATAGGGACGGTCTACAATGAGCAGTTCTTC. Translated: CASSIGTVYNEQFF.

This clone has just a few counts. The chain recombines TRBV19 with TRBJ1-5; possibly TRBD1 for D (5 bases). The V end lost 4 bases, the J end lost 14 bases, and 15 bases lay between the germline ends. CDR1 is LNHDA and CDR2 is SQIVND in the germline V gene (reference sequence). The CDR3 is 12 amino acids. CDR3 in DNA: TGTGCCAGTAGTACCCACTTGACAGAAAAGCATTTT. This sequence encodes CASSTHLTEKHF.

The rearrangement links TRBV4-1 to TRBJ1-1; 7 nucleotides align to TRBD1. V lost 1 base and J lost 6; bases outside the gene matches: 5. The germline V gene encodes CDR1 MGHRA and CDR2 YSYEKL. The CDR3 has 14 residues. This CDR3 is CASSQVQGGPEAFF. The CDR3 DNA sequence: TGCGCCAGCAGCCAAGTCCAGGGGGGCCCTGAAGCTTTCTTT.

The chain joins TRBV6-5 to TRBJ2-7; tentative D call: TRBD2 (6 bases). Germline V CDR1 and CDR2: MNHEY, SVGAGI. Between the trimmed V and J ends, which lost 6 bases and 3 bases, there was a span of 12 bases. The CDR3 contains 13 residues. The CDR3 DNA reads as TGTGCCAGCAGGAGGGAGGAGGGCTACGAGCAGTACTTC. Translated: CASRREEGYEQYF.

The CDR3 region is CASSSPGQGSSGYTF. CDR3 in DNA: TGCGCCAGCAGCTCACCGGGACAGGGCTCCTCTGGCTACACCTTC. The chain is built from TRBV5-1 and TRBJ1-2; 9 nucleotides match TRBD1. The CDR3 is 15 amino acids. Germline V lookup: CDR1 SGHRS, CDR2 YFSETQ. The ends lost 3 bases at V and 7 bases at J; junction bases unmatched: 10.

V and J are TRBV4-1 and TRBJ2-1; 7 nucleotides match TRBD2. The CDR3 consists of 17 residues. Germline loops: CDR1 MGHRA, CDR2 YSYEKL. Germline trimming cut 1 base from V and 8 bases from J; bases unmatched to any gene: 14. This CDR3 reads CASSQGMEGGPGDEQFF. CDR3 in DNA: TGCGCCAGCAGCCAAGGGATGGAGGGAGGGCCTGGGGATGAGCAGTTCTTC.

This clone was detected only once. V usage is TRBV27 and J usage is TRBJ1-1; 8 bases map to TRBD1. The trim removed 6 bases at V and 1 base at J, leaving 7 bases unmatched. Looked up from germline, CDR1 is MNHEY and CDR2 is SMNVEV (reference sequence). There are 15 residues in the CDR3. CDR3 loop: CASRGTGTGNTEAFF. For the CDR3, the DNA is TGTGCCAGCAGGGGGACCGGGACAGGGAACACTGAAGCTTTCTTT.

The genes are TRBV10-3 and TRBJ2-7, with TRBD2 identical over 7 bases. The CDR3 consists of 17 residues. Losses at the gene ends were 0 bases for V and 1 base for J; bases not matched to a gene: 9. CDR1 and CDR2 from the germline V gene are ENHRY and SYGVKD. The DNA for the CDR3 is TGTGCCATCAGTGAGTCGGGGGGGATTGGTGATTCCTACGAGCAGTACTTC. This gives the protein CAISESGGIGDSYEQYF.

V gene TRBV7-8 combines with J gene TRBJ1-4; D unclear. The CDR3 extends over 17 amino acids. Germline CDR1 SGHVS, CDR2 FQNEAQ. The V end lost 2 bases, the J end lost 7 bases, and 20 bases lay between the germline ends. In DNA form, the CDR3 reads TGTGCCAGCAGCTTAAACGGAGCTGGGAGACTTATTGAAAAACTGTTTTTT. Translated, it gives CASSLNGAGRLIEKLFF. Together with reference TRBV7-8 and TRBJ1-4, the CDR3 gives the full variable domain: GAGVSQSPRYKVAKRGQDVALRCDPISGHVSLFWYQQALGQGPEFLTYFQNEAQLDKSGLPSDRFFAERPEGSVSTLKIQRTQQEDSAVYLCASSLNGAGRLIEKLFFGSGTQLSVL.

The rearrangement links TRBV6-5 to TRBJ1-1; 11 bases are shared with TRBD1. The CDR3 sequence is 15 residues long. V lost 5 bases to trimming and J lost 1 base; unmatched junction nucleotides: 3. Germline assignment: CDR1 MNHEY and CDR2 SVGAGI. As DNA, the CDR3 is TGTGCCAGCAGTATGGACAGGGGGCCGAACACTGAAGCTTTCTTT. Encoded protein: CASSMDRGPNTEAFF.

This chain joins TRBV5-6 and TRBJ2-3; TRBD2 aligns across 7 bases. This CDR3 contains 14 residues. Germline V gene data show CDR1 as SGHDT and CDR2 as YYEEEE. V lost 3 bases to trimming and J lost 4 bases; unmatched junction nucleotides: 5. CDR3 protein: CASSSRAGADTQYF. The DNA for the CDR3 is TGTGCCAGCAGCTCCCGGGCGGGGGCAGATACGCAGTATTTT.

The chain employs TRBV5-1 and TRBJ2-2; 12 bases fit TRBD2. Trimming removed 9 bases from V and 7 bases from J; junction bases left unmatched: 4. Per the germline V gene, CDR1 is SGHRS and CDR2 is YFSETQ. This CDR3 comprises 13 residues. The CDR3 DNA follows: TGCGCCAACATGACTAGCGGGAGCGGGGAGCTGTTTTTT. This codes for CANMTSGSGELFF.

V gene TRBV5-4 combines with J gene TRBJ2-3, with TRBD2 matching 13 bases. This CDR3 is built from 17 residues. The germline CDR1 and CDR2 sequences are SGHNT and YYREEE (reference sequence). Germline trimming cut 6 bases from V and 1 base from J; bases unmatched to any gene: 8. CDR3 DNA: TGTGCCAGCAAACTGGGACTAGCGGGACAAGGCACAGATACGCAGTATTTT. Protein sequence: CASKLGLAGQGTDTQYF.

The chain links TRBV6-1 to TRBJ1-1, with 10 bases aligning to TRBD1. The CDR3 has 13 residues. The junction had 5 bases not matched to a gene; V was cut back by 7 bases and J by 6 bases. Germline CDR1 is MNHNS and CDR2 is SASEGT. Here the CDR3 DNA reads TGTGCCAGCATCAGACAGGGGGCGTCTGAAGCTTTCTTT. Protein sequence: CASIRQGASEAFF.